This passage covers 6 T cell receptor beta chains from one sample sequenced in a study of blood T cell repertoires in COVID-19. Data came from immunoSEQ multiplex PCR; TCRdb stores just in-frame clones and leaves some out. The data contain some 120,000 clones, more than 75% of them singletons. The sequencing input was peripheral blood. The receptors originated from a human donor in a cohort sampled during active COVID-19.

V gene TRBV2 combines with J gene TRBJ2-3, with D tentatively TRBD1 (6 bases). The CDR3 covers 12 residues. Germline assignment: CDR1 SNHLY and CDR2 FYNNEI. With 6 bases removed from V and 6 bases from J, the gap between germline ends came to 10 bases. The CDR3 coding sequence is TGTGCCAGCAGGGTAGACAGGGATACGCAGTATTTT. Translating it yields CASRVDRDTQYF.

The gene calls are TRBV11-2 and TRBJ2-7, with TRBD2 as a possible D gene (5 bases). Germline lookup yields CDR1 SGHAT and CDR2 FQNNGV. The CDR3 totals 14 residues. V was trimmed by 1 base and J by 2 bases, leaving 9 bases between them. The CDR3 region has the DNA TGTGCCAGCAGCTTAGGGACTGGCCCCTACGAGCAGTACTTC. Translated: CASSLGTGPYEQYF.

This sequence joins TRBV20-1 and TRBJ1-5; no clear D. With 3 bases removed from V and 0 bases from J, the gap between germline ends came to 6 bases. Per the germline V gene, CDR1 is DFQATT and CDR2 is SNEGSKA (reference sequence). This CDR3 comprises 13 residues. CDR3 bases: TGCAGTGCTAGTACAGATAGCAATCAGCCCCAGCATTTT. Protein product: CSASTDSNQPQHF.

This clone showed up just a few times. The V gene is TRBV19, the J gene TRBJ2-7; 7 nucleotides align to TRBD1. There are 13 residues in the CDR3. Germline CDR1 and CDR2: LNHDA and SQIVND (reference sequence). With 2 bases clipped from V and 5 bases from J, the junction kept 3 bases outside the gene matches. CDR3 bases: TGTGCCAGTAGTATATTGGGGACAGACGAGCAGTACTTC. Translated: CASSILGTDEQYF. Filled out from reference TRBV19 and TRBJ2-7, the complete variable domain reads DGGITQSPKYLFRKEGQNVTLSCEQNLNHDAMYWYRQDPGQGLRLIYYSQIVNDFQKGDIAEGYSVSREKKESFPLTVTSAQKNPTAFYLCASSILGTDEQYFGPGTRLTVT.

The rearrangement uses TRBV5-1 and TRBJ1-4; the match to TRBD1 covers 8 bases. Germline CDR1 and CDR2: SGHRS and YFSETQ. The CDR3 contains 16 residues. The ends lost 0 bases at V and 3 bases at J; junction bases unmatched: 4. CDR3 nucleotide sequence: TGCGCCAGCAGCTTGGCCGGGACAGGAGCTAATGAAAAACTGTTTTTT. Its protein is CASSLAGTGANEKLFF.

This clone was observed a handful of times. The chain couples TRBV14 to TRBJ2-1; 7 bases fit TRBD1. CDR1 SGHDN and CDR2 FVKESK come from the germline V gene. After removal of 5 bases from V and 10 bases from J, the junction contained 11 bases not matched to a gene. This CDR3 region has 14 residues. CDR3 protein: CASSWTGPYGEQFF. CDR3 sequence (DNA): TGTGCCAGCAGCTGGACAGGCCCTTATGGAGAGCAGTTCTTC.